The 22 T cell receptor beta chains presented below share a single source sample, sequenced in a study of CD8+ T cells in alopecia areata. RNA was extracted and reverse transcribed into cDNA as the sequencing template. Method: immunoSEQ multiplex PCR; TCRdb's copy keeps in-frame clones and lacks some. The sample lists 100,000 to 130,000 clones, 84% occurring once. Treatment given: oral pan-JAK inhibitor, 5-10 mg twice daily. Sequenced here: CD8+ T cells sorted from blood, sampled at week 24, from a patient treated with tofacitinib. The receptor set was obtained from a human donor with alopecia areata.

The V gene is TRBV4-3, the J gene TRBJ1-5; TRBD1 agrees at 11 bases. Germline assignment: CDR1 LGHNA and CDR2 YSLEER. The CDR3 is made up of 16 amino acids. The junction had 2 bases not matched to a gene; V was cut back by 1 base and J by 3 bases. The CDR3 spells CASSQGTGGVNQPQHF. The CDR3 bases are TGCGCCAGCAGCCAAGGGACAGGGGGCGTCAATCAGCCCCAGCATTTT.

V is TRBV19 and J is TRBJ1-5; the D gene is possibly TRBD1 (6 bases). This CDR3 is built from 16 residues. Trimming stripped 3 bases from V and 6 bases from J, with 18 bases between. Germline values: CDR1 LNHDA, CDR2 SQIVND (reference sequence). CDR3 in amino acids: CASSISAAGAGQPQHF. The CDR3 nucleotides read TGTGCCAGTAGTATCTCCGCAGCGGGGGCTGGTCAGCCCCAGCATTTT.

Concerning this clone: Other DNA sequences within the sample encode an identical CDR3. This chain links TRBV27 with TRBJ2-7, with D perhaps matching TRBD2 (5 bases). The CDR3 has 13 residues. The V gene's germline CDR1 is MNHEY and CDR2 SMNVEV (reference sequence). V was clipped by 3 bases and J by 0 bases, with 6 bases between them. In DNA, the CDR3 is TGTGCCAGCAGTTTCGGGGTCTCCTACGAGCAGTACTTC. Its protein product is CASSFGVSYEQYF.

The chain joins TRBV7-2 to TRBJ2-7; no firm D call. Trimming left V 5 bases short and J 4 bases short, with 12 bases between. In germline, CDR1 is SGHTA, CDR2 FQGNSA. The CDR3 is 13 residues long. The CDR3 region has the DNA TGTGCCAGCAGCAACCTGGGCGTTTACGAGCAGTACTTC. As protein: CASSNLGVYEQYF.

This sequence joins TRBV4-1 and TRBJ2-7; D not certain. Looked up from germline, CDR1 is MGHRA and CDR2 is YSYEKL. V was pared by 3 bases and J by 6 bases, with 12 bases between. The length of the CDR3 is 13 residues. This chain's CDR3 is CASSQQVPGEQYF. CDR3 DNA: TGCGCCAGCAGCCAGCAGGTACCCGGCGAGCAGTACTTC.

There are a few counts of this clone. V is TRBV29-1 and J is TRBJ2-3, with D perhaps TRBD2 (6 bases). V lost 4 bases and J 0 bases, leaving 14 bases between the germline ends. The CDR3 is made up of 15 amino acids. Germline lookup yields CDR1 SQVTM and CDR2 ANQGSEA. The CDR3 DNA reads as TGCAGCGTTGCGGGGGTGGCGGAGAGCACAGATACGCAGTATTTT. Translating it yields CSVAGVAESTDTQYF.

The genes are TRBV6-4 and TRBJ2-3, with 10 bases lining up with TRBD2. Trimming at V came to 6 bases and at J to 1 base, leaving 4 bases not matched to a gene. The CDR3 covers 15 residues. Germline CDR1 and CDR2: MRHNA and SNTAGT. The CDR3: CASRPLAGGTDTQYF. In DNA, the CDR3 is TGTGCCAGCAGGCCCCTAGCGGGGGGCACAGATACGCAGTATTTT.

The chain joins TRBV19 to TRBJ1-1, with 11 bases fitting TRBD1. CDR3 size: 15 residues. With 5 bases clipped from V and 3 bases from J, the junction kept 5 bases outside the gene matches. Germline V gene lookup returns CDR1 LNHDA and CDR2 SQIVND (reference sequence). The CDR3 region is CASSAGTGGYTEAFF. The CDR3 nucleotides read TGTGCCAGTAGTGCCGGGACAGGGGGTTACACTGAAGCTTTCTTT. Together with reference TRBV19 and TRBJ1-1, the CDR3 gives the full variable domain: DGGITQSPKYLFRKEGQNVTLSCEQNLNHDAMYWYRQDPGQGLRLIYYSQIVNDFQKGDIAEGYSVSREKKESFPLTVTSAQKNPTAFYLCASSAGTGGYTEAFFGQGTRLTVV.

The chain carries TRBV19 and TRBJ2-7; 9 nucleotides agree with TRBD1. V shed 5 bases, J shed 0 bases, and the junction held 5 bases outside the gene matches. CDR3 length: 15 amino acids. Germline assignment: CDR1 LNHDA and CDR2 SQIVND (reference sequence). CDR3 in amino acids: CASSSGTGFSYEQYF. CDR3 bases: TGTGCCAGTAGTTCCGGGACAGGGTTCTCCTACGAGCAGTACTTC.

The rearrangement links TRBV7-8 to TRBJ1-2; no reliable D call. The CDR3 has 14 amino acids. The germline V and J ends were trimmed by 2 bases and 4 bases, with 11 bases remaining between them. Germline assignment: CDR1 SGHVS and CDR2 FQNEAQ. CDR3 sequence: CASSLKGGGYGYTF. CDR3 coding DNA: TGTGCCAGCAGCTTAAAGGGAGGCGGCTATGGCTACACCTTC.

The CDR3 is CSVNLAGGPVEQFF. Written as DNA, the CDR3 is TGCAGCGTCAACCTAGCGGGGGGGCCAGTTGAGCAGTTCTTC. V and J are TRBV29-1 and TRBJ2-1; 12 bases are a match to TRBD2. CDR1 SQVTM and CDR2 ANQGSEA come from the germline V gene. The V gene end was trimmed by 6 bases and the J gene end by 9 bases; junction bases not matched to a gene: 9. This CDR3 comprises 14 residues.

About this clone itself: One end of the junction varies from germline; a read error may be responsible. J is TRBJ2-7 and V is TRBV7-7; D possibly uses TRBD1 or TRBD2 (5 bases each). Germline V gene data show CDR1 as SSHAT and CDR2 as FNYEAQ (reference sequence). This CDR3 comprises 13 residues. The CDR3 loop is CASSYGTSYEQYF. In DNA form, the CDR3 reads TGTGCTAGCAGCTACGGGACCTCCTACGAGCAGTACTTC.

The chain employs TRBV19 and TRBJ2-7, with 7 bases matching TRBD1. The germline gives CDR1 LNHDA, CDR2 SQIVND (reference sequence). The CDR3 is 11 amino acids. J gave up 7 bases and V 3 bases, and 0 bases lay outside the gene matches. CDR3 coding DNA: TGTGCCAGTAGTATGGGACAGGAGCAGTACTTC. Its protein is CASSMGQEQYF.

The chain carries TRBV6-1 and TRBJ2-1; TRBD2 matches 8 bases. This CDR3 has 15 residues. Germline V gives CDR1 MNHNS, CDR2 SASEGT. The ends lost 3 bases at V and 4 bases at J; junction bases unmatched: 5. CDR3 nucleotide sequence: TGTGCCAGCAGTGAGGAGGCGGGGGGATACAATGAGCAGTTCTTC. Its protein product is CASSEEAGGYNEQFF.

This clone has only a few counts. The chain recombines TRBV29-1 with TRBJ1-5, with 7 bases that match TRBD1. J gave up 7 bases and V 5 bases, and 8 bases lay outside the gene matches. Germline-derived CDR1 and CDR2 are SQVTM and ANQGSEA. The CDR3 is 13 residues long. CDR3 in amino acids: CSVTTGESQPQHF. The DNA of the CDR3 is TGCAGCGTTACAACAGGGGAGAGCCAGCCCCAGCATTTT.

The chain is built from TRBV30 and TRBJ2-3, with a possible D match to TRBD2 (5 bases). Germline assignment: CDR1 GTSNPN and CDR2 SVGIG (reference sequence). The CDR3 extends over 14 amino acids. V dropped 0 bases and J dropped 3 bases, with 10 bases sitting between them. CDR3 nucleotides: TGTGCCTGGAGTGTCGGGGTCAAGACAGATACGCAGTATTTT. Encoded protein: CAWSVGVKTDTQYF.

This clone was observed a handful of times. The J gene is TRBJ2-7, the V gene TRBV25-1; D gene ambiguous. The V end was cut by 3 bases, the J end by 3 bases, with 18 bases between. This CDR3 has 16 amino acids. The V gene's germline CDR1 is MGHDK and CDR2 SYGVNS. This CDR3 reads CASSDAGGWTDYEQYF. As DNA, the CDR3 is TGTGCCAGCAGTGACGCTGGCGGCTGGACGGACTACGAGCAGTACTTC.

This clone came up once. V is TRBV29-1 and J is TRBJ2-1, with TRBD1 as a possible D gene (5 bases). Germline CDR1 and CDR2: SQVTM and ANQGSEA. CDR3 length equals 14 residues. Trimming pared 1 base from V and 6 bases from J, leaving 13 bases between. CDR3 sequence (DNA): TGCAGCGTTGAAGGCCGACAGACGGTCAATGAGCAGTTCTTC. Its translation is CSVEGRQTVNEQFF.

The V call is TRBV7-8, the J call TRBJ2-2, with 13 bases matching TRBD2. This CDR3 has 17 amino acids. The V segment lost 1 base and the J segment 4 bases; nucleotides outside the gene matches: 3. Germline assignment: CDR1 SGHVS and CDR2 FQNEAQ. The CDR3 region is CASSLGLAGGGTGELFF. The DNA for the CDR3 is TGTGCCAGCAGCTTAGGACTAGCGGGGGGTGGCACCGGGGAGCTGTTTTTT.

Only one count was recorded for this clone. The chain employs TRBV5-1 and TRBJ2-7; D remains ambiguous. Germline CDR1 is SGHRS and CDR2 is YFSETQ. Trimming cost V 0 bases and J 3 bases, with 25 bases left between them. The CDR3 length is 19 residues. CDR3 nucleotide sequence: TGCGCCAGCAGCTTGGAGGCTTTTGGGTCCTTAATTAGGGACTACGAGCAGTACTTC. Protein: CASSLEAFGSLIRDYEQYF.

CDR3 sequence reads: CAISDSYEQYF. The CDR3 bases are TGTGCCATCAGTGATAGCTACGAGCAGTACTTC. J is TRBJ2-7 and V is TRBV10-3; D call uncertain. Germline CDR1 and CDR2: ENHRY and SYGVKD. The CDR3 is 11 amino acids. The germline V and J ends were trimmed by 3 bases and 3 bases, with 3 bases remaining between them.

The chain uses TRBV15 and TRBJ1-1; D gene unclear. Trimming took off 5 bases at V and 0 bases at J, with 10 bases between the two ends. The germline CDR1 and CDR2 sequences are LNHNV and YYDKDF (reference sequence). CDR3 size: 14 residues. The CDR3 is CATSAQGVNTEAFF. The CDR3 DNA reads as TGTGCCACCAGCGCACAAGGAGTGAACACTGAAGCTTTCTTT.